Listed here are 21 T cell receptor beta chains from one sample, sequenced in a study of blood T cells in healthy people across ages. The authors ran a second PCR of 7 to 11 cycles using a sample-barcoded 5' primer and a J-beta primer mix. Using its own MiXCR run on the 5' RACE reads, TCRdb lists one record per CDR3 protein. The top ten hold roughly 12% of the sample, which has 600,000 to 800,000 distinct CDR3 sequences, about 50% seen once. Sequenced: blood. The receptors originated from a woman aged 80 or over in good health.

The chain joins TRBV30 to TRBJ2-2, with 9 bases matching TRBD1. The CDR3 runs to 16 residues. Looked up from germline, CDR1 is GTSNPN and CDR2 is SVGIG (reference sequence). The V segment lost 3 bases and the J segment 3 bases; nucleotides outside the gene matches: 8. This chain's CDR3 is CAWRRGDRGYTGELFF. The CDR3 nucleotides read TGTGCCTGGAGGAGAGGAGACAGGGGGTACACCGGGGAGCTGTTTTTT.

As concerns this clonotype: Mismatch with germline at one junction end may stem from a read error. J is TRBJ2-3 and V is TRBV5-1; D ambiguous. Looked up from germline, CDR1 is SGHRS and CDR2 is YFSETQ. The CDR3 has 15 residues. Here the CDR3 DNA reads TGCGCCAGCAGCTTGGATCGCCAATTCACAGATACACAGTATTTT. Protein sequence: CASSLDRQFTDTQYF.

The gene calls are TRBV29-1 and TRBJ1-2; D is uncertain. Germline V gene lookup returns CDR1 SQVTM and CDR2 ANQGSEA. The length of the CDR3 is 14 residues. Between the trimmed V and J ends, which lost 6 bases and 4 bases, there was a span of 18 bases. This chain's CDR3 is CSVEAGNLSYGYTF. DNA for the CDR3: TGCAGCGTGGAGGCGGGGAACCTCTCCTATGGCTACACCTTC.

Concerning this clonotype: A much larger clone differs by one base, so this may be a read error. Because it lacks the conserved phenylalanine or tryptophan at the end, this CDR3 is likely a read error. V and J are TRBV27 and TRBJ2-7; D is perhaps TRBD1 or TRBD2 (5 bases each). The V end was cut by 3 bases, the J end by 2 bases, with 11 bases between. The CDR3 is 14 residues long. Germline lookup yields CDR1 MNHEY and CDR2 SMNVEV (reference sequence). CDR3 in DNA: TGTGCCAGCAGTTTCTCGGGACCACCCTACGAGCAGTACTTA. Translated, it gives CASSFSGPPYEQYL.

This clonotype was observed at least ten times. The chain recombines TRBV10-2 with TRBJ2-7; 8 nucleotides align to TRBD1. This CDR3 is 14 amino acids long. Germline V gene data show CDR1 as WSHSY and CDR2 as SAAADI. After removal of 8 bases from V and 0 bases from J, the junction contained 6 bases not matched to a gene. CDR3 bases: TGCGCCAGCGAATCAGGGGGCGTCTCCTACGAGCAGTACTTC. Amino acids: CASESGGVSYEQYF.

Comment on this clonotype: A much larger clone is a single base away; this may be a read error. The chain carries TRBV18 and TRBJ2-2; 8 positions match TRBD2. CDR3 length: 17 residues. The germline CDR1 and CDR2 sequences are KGHSH and LQKENI. The CDR3, as DNA: TGTGCCAGCTCACCTTTGACCGGGACTAGACACACCCGGGAGCTGTTTTTT. This encodes CASSPLTGTRHTRELFF.

The chain couples TRBV28 to TRBJ1-1; D is undetermined. This CDR3 is 11 amino acids long. Germline assignment: CDR1 MDHEN and CDR2 SYDVKM. Trimming pared 8 bases from V and 4 bases from J, leaving 8 bases between. Here the CDR3 reads CASLGFTEAFF. In DNA, the CDR3 is TGTGCCAGCCTAGGTTTCACTGAAGCTTTCTTT.

This clonotype was seen only a few times. The chain uses TRBV20-1 and TRBJ1-4; D is undetermined. The CDR3 extends over 14 amino acids. CDR1 and CDR2 (germline): DFQATT, SNEGSKA (reference sequence). V gave up 3 bases and J gave up 1 base, with 9 bases separating them. As DNA, the CDR3 is TGCAGTGCTAGCCGAATCGGAACTAATGAAAAACTGTTTTTT. Protein: CSASRIGTNEKLFF.

The table lists this clonotype with a few counts. This chain connects TRBV28 to TRBJ2-7; 9 nucleotides line up with TRBD1. CDR3 length: 15 residues. Germline CDR1 is MDHEN and CDR2 is SYDVKM. V gave up 5 bases and J gave up 0 bases; unmatched junction bases: 5. The CDR3 region has the DNA TGTGCCAGCAGTGCCTACAGGGGGCCCTCCTACGAGCAGTACTTC. Translated: CASSAYRGPSYEQYF. The whole variable domain, filled in from reference TRBV28 and TRBJ2-7, reads DVKVTQSSRYLVKRTGEKVFLECVQDMDHENMFWYRQDPGLGLRLIYFSYDVKMKEKGDIPEGYSVSREKKERFSLILESASTNQTSMYLCASSAYRGPSYEQYFGPGTRLTVT.

To note about this clonotype: This could be a read error, since a much larger clone is one nucleotide away. The rearrangement uses TRBV3-1 and TRBJ2-3, with D hard to call. Per germline, CDR1 LGHDT and CDR2 YNNKEL (reference sequence). This CDR3 has 15 amino acids. The ends were cut back, 6 bases at V and 4 bases at J, with 17 bases in the middle. CDR3 amino acids: CASSNFPPSADTQYF. The CDR3 region has the DNA TGTGCCAGCAGTAATTTCCCTCCCAGCGCAGATACGCAGTATTTT.

The table lists this clonotype with many counts. This chain connects TRBV20-1 to TRBJ2-3; the D is unclear. This CDR3 contains 11 residues. V was trimmed by 0 bases and J by 3 bases, leaving 1 base between them. CDR1 DFQATT and CDR2 SNEGSKA come from the germline V gene (reference sequence). This chain's CDR3 is CSARETDTQYF. The CDR3 DNA follows: TGCAGTGCTAGAGAAACAGATACGCAGTATTTT.

Many counts were recorded for this clonotype. The chain has TRBV7-3 and TRBJ2-5, with no clear D. The V gene's germline CDR1 is SGHTA and CDR2 FQGTGA. V was cut by 4 bases and J by 2 bases, with 8 bases left in between. This CDR3 comprises 13 residues. CDR3 bases: TGTGCCAGCAGCTCCCGGATACAAGAGACCCAGTACTTC. It specifies CASSSRIQETQYF.

The V and J genes are TRBV29-1 and TRBJ2-7; D is perhaps TRBD1 (6 bases). There are 12 residues in the CDR3. The ends were cut back, 4 bases at V and 3 bases at J, with 10 bases in the middle. Germline V CDR1 and CDR2: SQVTM, ANQGSEA. This chain's CDR3 is CSVGKTGYEQYF. As DNA, the CDR3 is TGCAGCGTTGGAAAGACAGGCTACGAGCAGTACTTC.

The V and J genes are TRBV20-1 and TRBJ1-1, with 9 bases fitting TRBD1. The CDR3 contains 16 residues. Germline assignment: CDR1 DFQATT and CDR2 SNEGSKA (reference sequence). J gave up 2 bases and V 7 bases, and 14 bases lay outside the gene matches. Here the CDR3 DNA reads TGCAGTGACACCCGTATTAGGGACAGGGCCAACACTGAAGCTTTCTTT. The encoded protein is CSDTRIRDRANTEAFF.

This clonotype came up many times. The chain couples TRBV4-1 to TRBJ2-1, with 7 nucleotides matching TRBD2. CDR3 size: 17 residues. J was trimmed by 5 bases and V by 4 bases; bases with no gene match: 14. The germline CDR1 and CDR2 sequences are MGHRA and YSYEKL. CDR3 nucleotides: TGCGCCAGCAGCCGTTTCCAGGCAAGACTAGCCCACAATGAGCAGTTCTTC. Encoded protein: CASSRFQARLAHNEQFF.

The rearrangement joins TRBV6-1 to TRBJ2-6; D possibly corresponds to TRBD2 (5 bases). CDR1 is MNHNS and CDR2 is SASEGT in the germline V gene. The CDR3 covers 18 residues. V was pared by 6 bases and J by 0 bases, with 18 bases between. The CDR3 DNA follows: TGTGCCAGCAGGGAGGTCGGTAGGCCCAACTCTGGGGCCAACGTCCTGACTTTC. Protein sequence: CASREVGRPNSGANVLTF.

Of note for this clonotype: No conserved phenylalanine or tryptophan is present at the end of the CDR3, so a read error is the likely explanation. The DNA is left out, because the CDR3 cannot be placed on it with certainty; the CDR3 is given as TCRdb lists it. V and J are TRBV7-9 and TRBJ2-1; the tabulated D call, TRBD2, remains unverified against the DNA. The germline V gene has CDR1 SEHNR and CDR2 FQNEAQ (reference sequence). The length of the CDR3 is 15 amino acids, counting both ends. The CDR3 protein is CASSLVVGGKNEQFI.

This clonotype has ten or more counts. This chain connects TRBV27 to TRBJ1-1; 7 bases fit TRBD1. The CDR3 runs 14 residues. The germline gives CDR1 MNHEY, CDR2 SMNVEV (reference sequence). The ends lost 6 bases at V and 11 bases at J; junction bases unmatched: 15. CDR3 coding DNA: TGTGCCAGCAGCTATATCCCCAGGGGGAGCGAGGCTTTCTTT. Its protein is CASSYIPRGSEAFF.

This clonotype appeared a few times. The rearrangement uses TRBV28 and TRBJ1-4; D perhaps matches TRBD1 (5 bases). The CDR3 is 13 residues long. The V gene lost 5 bases and the J gene lost 8 bases, with 12 bases spanning the gap. Looked up from germline, CDR1 is MDHEN and CDR2 is SYDVKM. This CDR3 reads CASSPGGEEKLFF. CDR3 nucleotides: TGTGCCAGCAGTCCTGGGGGTGAGGAAAAACTGTTTTTT.

In its sample, this clonotype was seen many times. The gene calls are TRBV7-8 and TRBJ2-1; 8 bases are a match to TRBD2. After removal of 5 bases from V and 2 bases from J, the junction contained 11 bases not matched to a gene. CDR3 length: 17 amino acids. Germline CDR1 SGHVS, CDR2 FQNEAQ. The chain's CDR3 is CASSPRRLSGTYNEQFF. The CDR3 DNA reads TGTGCCAGCAGCCCCCGTCGGCTTAGCGGGACCTACAATGAGCAGTTCTTC.

This rearrangement joins TRBV7-3 to TRBJ2-5; 8 bases are a match to TRBD2. V was pared by 5 bases and J by 5 bases, with 10 bases of the junction left unmatched. The CDR3 runs to 15 residues. Germline V gene sequence: CDR1 SGHTA, CDR2 FQGTGA. The CDR3 is CASSLGGLAFETQYF. The DNA for the CDR3 is TGTGCCAGCAGCCTGGGCGGACTAGCTTTCGAGACCCAGTACTTC.